What follows are 23 T cell receptor beta chains derived from one specimen sequenced in a study of T cell changes during pregnancy in multiple sclerosis. The protocol was immunoSEQ multiplex PCR, while the TCRdb copy is restricted to in-frame clones and leaves out a portion. The sample lists roughly 80,000 clones, 92% occurring once. The sample consisted of peripheral blood, taken before pregnancy. The origin of the receptors is a female donor with multiple sclerosis, enrolled in a pregnancy study.

This chain joins TRBV15 and TRBJ1-5; 8 bases are a match to TRBD1. The CDR3 totals 16 residues. Germline assignment: CDR1 LNHNV and CDR2 YYDKDF (reference sequence). The V segment lost 5 bases and the J segment 4 bases; nucleotides outside the gene matches: 10. CDR3 protein: CATSGGQGGWNQPQHF. DNA for the CDR3: TGTGCCACCAGCGGCGGACAGGGAGGATGGAATCAGCCCCAGCATTTT.

The chain recombines TRBV27 with TRBJ2-7; D might be TRBD2 (6 bases). Trimming cost V 8 bases and J 2 bases, with 19 bases left between them. The CDR3 totals 15 residues. Germline CDR1 reads MNHEY; CDR2 reads SMNVEV (reference sequence). Here the CDR3 DNA reads TGTGCCAGCCGTCAGGGCGGAGGGGTCGCCTACGAGCAGTACTTC. Protein: CASRQGGGVAYEQYF.

The rearrangement uses TRBV7-9 and TRBJ2-5; the D is unclear. Germline V lookup: CDR1 SEHNR, CDR2 FQNEAQ (reference sequence). The CDR3 is made up of 12 amino acids. V was cut by 0 bases and J by 5 bases, with 4 bases left in between. The CDR3 region is CASSLAGETQYF. CDR3 coding DNA: TGTGCCAGCAGCTTAGCCGGGGAGACCCAGTACTTC.

The CDR3 region has the DNA TGTGCCAGCAGTGAAGCTCTAGCGGGGACTTACAATGAGCAGTTCTTC. Its translation: CASSEALAGTYNEQFF. The chain is built from TRBV6-1 and TRBJ2-1; 9 nucleotides match TRBD2. Germline CDR1 MNHNS, CDR2 SASEGT. The CDR3 totals 16 residues. V lost 0 bases, J lost 4 bases, and 4 bases stayed unmatched.

This clone was detected only once. This chain uses TRBV7-6 with TRBJ2-7; D might be TRBD1 (5 bases). The CDR3 consists of 15 residues. Trimming stripped 4 bases from V and 4 bases from J, with 17 bases between. Looked up from germline, CDR1 is SGHVS and CDR2 is FNYEAQ. The CDR3 protein is CASSSETGTRYEQYF. CDR3 in DNA: TGTGCCAGCAGCTCAGAAACAGGTACGAGGTACGAGCAGTACTTC.

This clone was observed once. The V and J genes are TRBV2 and TRBJ2-7; D gene ambiguous. Deletions cut 8 bases from V and 4 bases from J, with 6 bases between. Germline loops: CDR1 SNHLY, CDR2 FYNNEI. The CDR3 has 10 amino acids. CDR3 DNA sequence: TGTGCCAGCGCTCAGTACGAGCAGTACTTC. Translating gives CASAQYEQYF.

The genes are TRBV29-1 and TRBJ2-7; 7 bases are shared with TRBD1. The CDR3 covers 12 residues. The germline V gene encodes CDR1 SQVTM and CDR2 ANQGSEA. V shed 4 bases and J 3 bases; nucleotides not matched to a gene: 3. The chain's CDR3 is CSVADRVYEQYF. The DNA for the CDR3 is TGCAGCGTTGCTGACAGGGTCTACGAGCAGTACTTC.

Concerning this clone: At one end the junction does not follow the germline gene, possibly because of a read error. The genes are TRBV5-4 and TRBJ2-7, with D unclear. This CDR3 is 17 amino acids long. Germline CDR1 is SGHNT and CDR2 is YYREEE (reference sequence). CDR3 in DNA: TGTGCCAGCAGCTTGAGTGGTGCGTCCCCCCGAGGCTACAAGCAGTACTTC. Encoded protein: CASSLSGASPRGYKQYF.

This chain uses TRBV6-5 with TRBJ2-5; TRBD1 is a possible D gene (6 bases). V gave up 4 bases and J gave up 0 bases, with 6 bases separating them. There are 13 residues in the CDR3. CDR1 is MNHEY, CDR2 SVGAGI, per germline. CDR3: CASSSGDQETQYF. For the CDR3, the DNA is TGTGCCAGCAGTTCAGGGGACCAAGAGACCCAGTACTTC.

The chain is built from TRBV15 and TRBJ2-5, with D unclear. V lost 0 bases and J 5 bases, leaving 10 bases between the germline ends. Germline CDR1 reads LNHNV; CDR2 reads YYDKDF (reference sequence). The CDR3 totals 14 residues. The chain's CDR3 is CATSRDRFGETQYF. In nucleotides, the CDR3 is TGTGCCACCAGCAGAGATAGGTTCGGGGAGACCCAGTACTTC.

This clone appeared once. The rearrangement joins TRBV19 to TRBJ1-2; no firm D call. The CDR3 runs to 14 residues. Trimming removed 4 bases from V and 3 bases from J, with 12 bases in between. The germline V gene encodes CDR1 LNHDA and CDR2 SQIVND (reference sequence). CDR3 sequence (DNA): TGTGCCAGTAGTAAGGATGGGAGACACTATGGCTACACCTTC. The encoded protein is CASSKDGRHYGYTF.

The chain employs TRBV7-9 and TRBJ2-1; maybe TRBD2 (5 bases). V was shortened by 5 bases and J by 0 bases, with 14 bases between the two germline ends. The CDR3 length is 16 residues. Germline CDR1 is SEHNR and CDR2 is FQNEAQ (reference sequence). This CDR3 is CASSAVGLASYNEQFF. CDR3 coding DNA: TGTGCCAGCAGCGCCGTAGGCCTAGCCTCCTACAATGAGCAGTTCTTC. Full variable domain (missing parts from reference TRBV7-9 and TRBJ2-1): DTGVSQNPRHKITKRGQNVTFRCDPISEHNRLYWYRQTLGQGPEFLTYFQNEAQLEKSRLLSDRFSAERPKGSFSTLEIQRTEQGDSAMYLCASSAVGLASYNEQFFGPGTRLTVL.

The chain is built from TRBV5-1 and TRBJ2-3; 8 positions agree with TRBD1. The CDR3 consists of 15 residues. Germline values: CDR1 SGHRS, CDR2 YFSETQ. V shed 4 bases and J 2 bases; nucleotides not matched to a gene: 6. The CDR3 loop reads CASSTRQGTTDTQYF. For the CDR3, the DNA is TGCGCCAGCAGCACACGACAGGGGACCACAGATACGCAGTATTTT.

The chain uses TRBV2 and TRBJ2-7; a possible D gene is TRBD2 (5 bases). Trimming took off 5 bases at V and 4 bases at J, with 9 bases between the two ends. There are 12 residues in the CDR3. Germline V gene sequence: CDR1 SNHLY, CDR2 FYNNEI. This CDR3 is CASSRRGYEQYF. The CDR3 bases are TGTGCCAGCAGTCGACGGGGTTACGAGCAGTACTTC.

The chain employs TRBV11-1 and TRBJ2-7; TRBD2 matches at 9 bases. Losses at the gene ends were 1 base for V and 4 bases for J; bases not matched to a gene: 2. The CDR3 sequence is 14 residues long. The germline V gene encodes CDR1 SGHAT and CDR2 FQDESV (reference sequence). CDR3 in amino acids: CASSLGSGRYEQYF. CDR3 nucleotides: TGTGCCAGCAGCTTAGGTAGCGGGAGATACGAGCAGTACTTC.

V gene TRBV5-1 combines with J gene TRBJ2-3; 9 bases are shared with TRBD2. Unmatched junction bases numbered 12, after V lost 0 bases and J lost 1 base. The CDR3 has 19 residues. Germline V gives CDR1 SGHRS, CDR2 YFSETQ. Here the CDR3 DNA reads TGCGCCAGCAGCTTGGAATTGGCGGGAGGGCCCGGGGGCACAGATACGCAGTATTTT. Its translation is CASSLELAGGPGGTDTQYF.

The chain is built from TRBV29-1 and TRBJ2-1, with D possibly matching TRBD2 (5 bases). The germline V gene has CDR1 SQVTM and CDR2 ANQGSEA. The length of the CDR3 is 10 residues. Deletions cut 4 bases from V and 9 bases from J, with 7 bases between. DNA of the CDR3: TGCAGCGTTGTGGCGGGTGAGCAGTTCTTC. Its protein is CSVVAGEQFF.

This clone was observed once. The CDR3 loop reads CASTRLAGGIPTYEQYF. The CDR3 DNA reads as TGTGCCAGCACTAGACTAGCGGGAGGCATCCCAACCTACGAGCAGTACTTC. The rearrangement joins TRBV27 to TRBJ2-7; 13 positions match TRBD2. The CDR3 runs to 17 residues. With 7 bases clipped from V and 2 bases from J, the junction kept 11 bases outside the gene matches. Germline values: CDR1 MNHEY, CDR2 SMNVEV (reference sequence).

V is TRBV28 and J is TRBJ2-7, with 8 bases lining up with TRBD1. The ends lost 6 bases at V and 4 bases at J; junction bases unmatched: 14. CDR1 MDHEN and CDR2 SYDVKM come from the germline V gene. CDR3 size: 16 residues. The CDR3 spells CASSLRGQEIWYEQYF. For the CDR3, the DNA is TGTGCCAGCAGCCTAAGGGGACAGGAGATATGGTACGAGCAGTACTTC.

The genes are TRBV7-9 and TRBJ2-7, with D unclear. The length of the CDR3 is 11 residues. CDR1 is SEHNR and CDR2 is FQNEAQ in the germline V gene (reference sequence). V gave up 4 bases and J gave up 3 bases, with 4 bases separating them. The CDR3 protein is CASSSFYEQYF. The CDR3 DNA reads as TGTGCCAGCAGCTCCTTCTACGAGCAGTACTTC.

The CDR3 DNA reads TGTGCCAGCAGCTTACGGGCAACTAGCGGGACTTCCTACGAGCAGTACTTC. Residues: CASSLRATSGTSYEQYF. This chain uses TRBV7-2 with TRBJ2-7; 10 bases map to TRBD2. Unmatched junction bases numbered 8, after V lost 2 bases and J lost 1 base. CDR3 size: 17 residues. The germline gives CDR1 SGHTA, CDR2 FQGNSA.

The chain combines TRBV7-2 with TRBJ2-3; maybe TRBD1 (6 bases). The length of the CDR3 is 18 residues. V lost 1 base to trimming and J lost 2 bases, with 19 bases between them. The germline gives CDR1 SGHTA, CDR2 FQGNSA. CDR3 DNA: TGTGCCAGCAGCTTAGTCCTTTTGACAGGATCCTTCACAGATACGCAGTATTTT. Translation: CASSLVLLTGSFTDTQYF.

The chain employs TRBV6-5 and TRBJ2-7, with D maybe TRBD1 (5 bases). Germline loops: CDR1 MNHEY, CDR2 SVGAGI. Trimming stripped 6 bases from V and 2 bases from J, with 14 bases between. This CDR3 spans 14 amino acids. In nucleotides, the CDR3 is TGTGCCAGCAGGTCAGGGTTGTTGGCCTACGAGCAGTACTTC. Protein sequence: CASRSGLLAYEQYF.